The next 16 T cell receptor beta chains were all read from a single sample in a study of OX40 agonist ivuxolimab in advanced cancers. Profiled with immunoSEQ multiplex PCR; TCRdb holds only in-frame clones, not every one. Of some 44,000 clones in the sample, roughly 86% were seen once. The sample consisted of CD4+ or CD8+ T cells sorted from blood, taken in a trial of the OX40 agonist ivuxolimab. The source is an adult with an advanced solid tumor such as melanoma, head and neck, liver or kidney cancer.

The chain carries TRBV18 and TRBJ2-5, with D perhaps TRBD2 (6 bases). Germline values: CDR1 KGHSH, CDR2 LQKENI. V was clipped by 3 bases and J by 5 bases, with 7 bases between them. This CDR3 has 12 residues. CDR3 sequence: CASSPRGETQYF. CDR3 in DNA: TGTGCCAGCTCACCGCGGGGCGAGACCCAGTACTTC.

CDR3 DNA sequence: TGTGCCAGCAGCTTCAACAGGGGGCCTCAGCCCCAGCATTTT. It encodes CASSFNRGPQPQHF. The chain uses TRBV28 and TRBJ1-5; 9 bases agree with TRBD1. Germline trimming cut 6 bases from V and 6 bases from J; bases unmatched to any gene: 6. CDR1 and CDR2 (germline): MDHEN, SYDVKM. The CDR3 is 14 residues long.

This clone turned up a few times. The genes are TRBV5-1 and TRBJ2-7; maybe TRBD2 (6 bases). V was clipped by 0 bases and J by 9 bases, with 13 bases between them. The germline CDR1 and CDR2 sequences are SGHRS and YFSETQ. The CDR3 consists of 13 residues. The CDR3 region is CASSLAGGAGQYF. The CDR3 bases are TGCGCCAGCAGCTTGGCCGGCGGAGCGGGGCAGTACTTC.

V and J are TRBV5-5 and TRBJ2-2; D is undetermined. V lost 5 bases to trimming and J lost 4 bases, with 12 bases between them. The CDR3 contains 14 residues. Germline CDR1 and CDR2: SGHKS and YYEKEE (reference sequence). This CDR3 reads CASSIREVTGELFF. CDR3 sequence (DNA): TGTGCCAGCAGTATTAGAGAGGTCACCGGGGAGCTGTTTTTT.

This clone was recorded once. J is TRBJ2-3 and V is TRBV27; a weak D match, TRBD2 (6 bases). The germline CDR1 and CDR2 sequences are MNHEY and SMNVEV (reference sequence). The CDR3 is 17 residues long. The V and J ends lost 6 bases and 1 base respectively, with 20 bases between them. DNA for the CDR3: TGTGCCAGCAGCCAGGTGGGGCTCTCGGGGGGCACAGATACGCAGTATTTT. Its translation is CASSQVGLSGGTDTQYF.

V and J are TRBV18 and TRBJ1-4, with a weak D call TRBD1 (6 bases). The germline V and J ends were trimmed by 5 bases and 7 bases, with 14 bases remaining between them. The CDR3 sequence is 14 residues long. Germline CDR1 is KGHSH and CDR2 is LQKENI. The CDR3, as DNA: TGTGCCAGCTCAGCATCCGGGACATCTGAAAAACTGTTTTTT. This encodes CASSASGTSEKLFF.

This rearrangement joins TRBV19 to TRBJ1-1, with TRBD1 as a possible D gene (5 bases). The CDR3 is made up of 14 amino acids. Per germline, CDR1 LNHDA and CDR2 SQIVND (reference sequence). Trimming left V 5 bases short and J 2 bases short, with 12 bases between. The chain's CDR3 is CASSLTQGNTEAFF. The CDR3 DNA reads TGTGCCAGTAGTCTGACTCAGGGAAACACTGAAGCTTTCTTT.

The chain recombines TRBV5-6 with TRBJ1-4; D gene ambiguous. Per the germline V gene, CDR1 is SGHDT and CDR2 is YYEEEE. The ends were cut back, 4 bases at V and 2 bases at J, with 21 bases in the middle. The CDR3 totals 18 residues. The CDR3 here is CASSPYFSFSGTNEKLFF. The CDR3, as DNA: TGTGCCAGCAGCCCGTATTTTTCGTTTTCTGGGACTAATGAAAAACTGTTTTTT.

In DNA form, the CDR3 reads TGTGCCAGCAGCCCATCAGCCGGGACAGGGCTTGGAGGCTACACCTTC. Translating gives CASSPSAGTGLGGYTF. The rearrangement joins TRBV4-2 to TRBJ1-2; TRBD1 matches 9 bases. There are 16 residues in the CDR3. Germline CDR1 is LGHNA and CDR2 is YNFKEQ. V dropped 4 bases and J dropped 8; count of bases not matched to a gene: 14.

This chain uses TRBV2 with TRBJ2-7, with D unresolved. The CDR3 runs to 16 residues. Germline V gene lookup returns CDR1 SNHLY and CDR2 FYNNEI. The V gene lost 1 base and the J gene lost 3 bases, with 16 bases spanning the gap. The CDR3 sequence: CASSEGLLPLNYEQYF. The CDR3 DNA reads TGTGCCAGCAGTGAAGGTCTGCTGCCTCTTAACTACGAGCAGTACTTC.

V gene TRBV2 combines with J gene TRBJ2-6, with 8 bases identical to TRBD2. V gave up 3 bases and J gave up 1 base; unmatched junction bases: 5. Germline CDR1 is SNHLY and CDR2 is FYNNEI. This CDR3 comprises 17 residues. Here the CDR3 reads CASSDGGRKSGANVLTF. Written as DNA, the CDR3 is TGTGCCAGCAGTGATGGCGGGAGGAAATCTGGGGCCAACGTCCTGACTTTC.

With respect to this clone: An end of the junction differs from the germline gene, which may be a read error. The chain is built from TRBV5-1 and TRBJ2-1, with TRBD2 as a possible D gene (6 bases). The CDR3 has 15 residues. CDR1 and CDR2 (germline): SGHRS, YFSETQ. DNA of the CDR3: TGCGCCAGCAGGTTGGGAGCGGGCAGTTCCAATGAGCAGTTCTTC. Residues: CASRLGAGSSNEQFF.

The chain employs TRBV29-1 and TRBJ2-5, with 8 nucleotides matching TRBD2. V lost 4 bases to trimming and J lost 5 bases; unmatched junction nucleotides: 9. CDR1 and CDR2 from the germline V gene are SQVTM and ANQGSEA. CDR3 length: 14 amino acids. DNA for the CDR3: TGCAGCGTTGCGGGGGGGGCCAGACGGGAGACCCAGTACTTC. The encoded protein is CSVAGGARRETQYF.

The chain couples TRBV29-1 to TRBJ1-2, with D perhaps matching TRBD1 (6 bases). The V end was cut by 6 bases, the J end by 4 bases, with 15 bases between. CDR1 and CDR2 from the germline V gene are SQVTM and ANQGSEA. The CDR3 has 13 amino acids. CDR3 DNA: TGCAGCGTGGGGGGCGTGACTGGCTATGGCTACACCTTC. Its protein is CSVGGVTGYGYTF.

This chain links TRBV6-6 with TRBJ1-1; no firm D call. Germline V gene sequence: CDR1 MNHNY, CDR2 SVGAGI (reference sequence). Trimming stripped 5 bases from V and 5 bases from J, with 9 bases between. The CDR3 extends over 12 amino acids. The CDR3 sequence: CASSRRGTEAFF. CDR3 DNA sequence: TGTGCCAGCAGTCGACGGGGAACTGAAGCTTTCTTT.

The CDR3 DNA reads as TGTGCCTGGAGTTCCGGGACAGGGTGGAATCAGCCCCAGCATTTT. Its protein product is CAWSSGTGWNQPQHF. The chain joins TRBV30 to TRBJ1-5; 9 bases line up with TRBD1. CDR3 length equals 15 residues. The V segment lost 2 bases and the J segment 4 bases; nucleotides outside the gene matches: 6. Germline V gene sequence: CDR1 GTSNPN, CDR2 SVGIG (reference sequence). The whole variable domain, filled in from reference TRBV30 and TRBJ1-5, reads SQTIHQWPATLVQPVGSPLSLECTVEGTSNPNLYWYRQAAGRGLQLLFYSVGIGQISSEVPQNLSASRPQDRQFILSSKKLLLSDSGFYLCAWSSGTGWNQPQHFGDGTRLSIL.